These 3 T cell receptor beta chains came from one sample sequenced in a study of metastatic and nonmetastatic thyroid tumors. TCRdb recomputed clones from the PCR reads via MiXCR. The sample shows some 19,000 clones, more than 20% of them seen only once. Until they underwent thyroid surgery, no patient had received any treatment. Sample: blood. The receptors stem from a male donor with papillary thyroid cancer or a benign thyroid nodule (not recorded which). Some clones in this sample may be carry-over from other donors' samples.

This clone was counted between two and nine times. DNA of the CDR3: TGTGCCAGCAGTTTCGGAGGGGGAGATCAGCCCCAGCATTTT. Translation gives CASSFGGGDQPQHF. The rearrangement links TRBV27 to TRBJ1-5; D perhaps matches TRBD1 (6 bases). The germline CDR1 and CDR2 sequences are MNHEY and SMNVEV (reference sequence). Deletions cut 3 bases from V and 5 bases from J, with 11 bases between. The CDR3 contains 14 residues.

This sequence joins TRBV10-3 and TRBJ2-1; 11 bases line up with TRBD2. CDR1 and CDR2 (germline): ENHRY, SYGVKD. Trimming cost V 3 bases and J 0 bases; bases outside gene matches: 7. The CDR3 loop spans 18 amino acids. CDR3 nucleotide sequence: TGTGCCATCAGTGACGGGACTAGCGGCTATAGCTCCTACAATGAGCAGTTCTTC. Translated, it gives CAISDGTSGYSSYNEQFF.

This clone was seen repeatedly, ten times or more. J is TRBJ1-4 and V is TRBV18, with 7 bases that match TRBD1. There are 16 residues in the CDR3. The germline V gene encodes CDR1 KGHSH and CDR2 LQKENI. V gave up 1 base and J gave up 5 bases; unmatched junction bases: 7. CDR3 sequence reads: CASSPQSDRANEKLFF. The CDR3 DNA follows: TGTGCCAGCTCACCACAGTCCGACAGGGCAAATGAAAAACTGTTTTTT.